This T cell receptor (beta chain) emerged from a study of blood T cell repertoires in COVID-19. Overall study: Collection of acute and convalescent COVID-19 samples took place in the United States, Italy and Spain. Sources were T cells, B-cell-depleted T cells, or PBMCs; the material itself was cDNA or gDNA.

In the source study's methods: Estimation of nucleated cell counts was performed using reference gene primer amplification. Produced via immunoSEQ multiplex PCR; TCRdb's table is partial and in-frame only. The V and J calls and the clone size are those of that table, but D and trimming were determined from the DNA. The sample holds some 200,000 clones, about 80% seen once. Losses at the gene ends were 6 bases for V and 1 base for J; bases not matched to a gene: 14. Germline CDR1 is LNHDA and CDR2 is SQIVND (reference sequence). This CDR3 spans 20 amino acids. Only one count was recorded for this clone.

Sequenced sample: peripheral blood. The receptor's source is a man aged 25 to 45 with active or convalescent COVID-19. This chain uses TRBV19 with TRBJ2-1, with 14 bases identical to TRBD2. The CDR3 reads CASRSRVGLAGVQSYNEQFF. The DNA for the CDR3 is TGTGCCAGTAGATCTAGAGTGGGACTAGCGGGAGTGCAATCCTACAATGAGCAGTTCTTC.